The 20 T cell receptor beta chains below were found in one sample sequenced in a study of cytotoxic CD8 clonotypes in ibrutinib-treated CLL. Measured with immunoSEQ multiplex PCR; TCRdb has only the in-frame clones, and not every one. The sample yields tens of thousands of clones, 45% to 60% seen once. The input for sequencing was PBMCs, taken after 12 months of ibrutinib treatment. The receptors were gathered from a human donor with chronic lymphocytic leukemia.

The chain recombines TRBV14 with TRBJ2-1, with 9 bases lining up with TRBD1. The CDR3 length is 15 residues. From germline, CDR1 is SGHDN and CDR2 FVKESK. The J segment lost 5 bases and the V segment lost 4 bases, leaving 6 bases of the junction unmatched. The CDR3 DNA reads as TGTGCCAGCAGCCCCATCGGGACAGGGAACAATGAGCAGTTCTTC. It translates to CASSPIGTGNNEQFF. Together with reference TRBV14 and TRBJ2-1, the CDR3 gives the full variable domain: EAGVTQFPSHSVIEKGQTVTLRCDPISGHDNLYWYRRVMGKEIKFLLHFVKESKQDESGMPNNRFLAERTGGTYSTLKVQPAELEDSGVYFCASSPIGTGNNEQFFGPGTRLTVL.

The gene calls are TRBV15 and TRBJ1-1; the D is unclear. The CDR3 length is 13 residues. The germline V and J ends were trimmed by 1 base and 8 bases, with 11 bases remaining between them. Per the germline V gene, CDR1 is LNHNV and CDR2 is YYDKDF (reference sequence). This CDR3 reads CATSRAEHLEAFF. In nucleotides, the CDR3 is TGTGCCACCAGCAGAGCTGAGCATCTCGAAGCTTTCTTT.

The chain joins TRBV5-6 to TRBJ2-2; D remains ambiguous. Germline V gives CDR1 SGHDT, CDR2 YYEEEE. V lost 0 bases and J lost 6, with 9 bases in between. This CDR3 spans 14 amino acids. The CDR3 protein is CASSLALLSGELFF. The CDR3 DNA sequence: TGTGCCAGCAGCTTGGCACTTCTCTCCGGGGAGCTGTTTTTT.

The CDR3: CASSLGQQGYNEQFF. The CDR3 coding sequence is TGTGCCAGCAGCTTAGGTCAGCAGGGCTACAATGAGCAGTTCTTC. The chain has TRBV7-9 and TRBJ2-1; tentatively, D is TRBD1 (5 bases). V was shortened by 1 base and J by 3 bases, with 10 bases between the two germline ends. Germline V CDR1 and CDR2: SEHNR, FQNEAQ (reference sequence). The CDR3 runs 15 residues.

This chain uses TRBV4-1 with TRBJ2-1; no definite D call. Germline values: CDR1 MGHRA, CDR2 YSYEKL. V was cut by 1 base and J by 7 bases, with 5 bases left in between. The CDR3 has 12 amino acids. For the CDR3, the DNA is TGCGCCAGCAGCCAAGGAAGGAATGAGCAGTTCTTC. It translates to CASSQGRNEQFF.

The chain is built from TRBV11-2 and TRBJ2-7; perhaps TRBD1 as D (6 bases). The CDR3 sequence is 19 residues long. Germline CDR1 and CDR2: SGHAT and FQNNGV. V was cut by 2 bases and J by 4 bases, with 27 bases left in between. The CDR3 coding sequence is TGTGCCAGCAGCTTATCAGGGGCGTTCGGGTCTGTTAACGTATACGAGCAGTACTTC. Amino acids: CASSLSGAFGSVNVYEQYF.

In this sample, this clone turned up many times. V is TRBV27 and J is TRBJ2-7; the D gene could be TRBD1 or TRBD2 (7 bases each). Trimming removed 10 bases from V and 3 bases from J, with 22 bases in between. Per germline, CDR1 MNHEY and CDR2 SMNVEV (reference sequence). This CDR3 spans 15 amino acids. For the CDR3, the DNA is TGTGCCACCCAGGGGGGGCCGTTGGGTAACTACGAGCAGTACTTC. Translating it yields CATQGGPLGNYEQYF.

The rearrangement joins TRBV13 to TRBJ2-4; possible D gene TRBD1, 5 bases. This CDR3 has 16 residues. Trimming left V 7 bases short and J 0 bases short, with 16 bases between. Germline values: CDR1 PRHDT, CDR2 FYEKMQ (reference sequence). DNA of the CDR3: TGTGCCAGCACCTCACAGGCAGCCTCAGCCAAAAACATTCAGTACTTC. Residues: CASTSQAASAKNIQYF.

This clone was observed many times. DNA for the CDR3: TGTGCCTCCCGGCCGAGGCTCGGGACAGATTCACCCCTCCACTTT. Translation gives CASRPRLGTDSPLHF. V usage is TRBV27 and J usage is TRBJ1-6; 7 nucleotides align to TRBD1. Germline CDR1 is MNHEY and CDR2 is SMNVEV (reference sequence). The CDR3 has 15 amino acids. The V and J ends lost 11 bases and 8 bases, in that order; junction bases with no gene match: 15.

The chain uses TRBV5-1 and TRBJ1-2, with D unresolved. CDR3 size: 14 residues. Trimming removed 0 bases at V and 8 bases at J, with 14 bases between. Germline CDR1 reads SGHRS; CDR2 reads YFSETQ. The CDR3 reads CASSLEGKAEGYTF. The CDR3 DNA sequence: TGCGCCAGCAGCTTGGAAGGCAAGGCAGAGGGCTACACCTTC.

The chain has TRBV4-2 and TRBJ1-1, with a weak D call TRBD1 (5 bases). Germline CDR1 is LGHNA and CDR2 is YNFKEQ. V was shortened by 4 bases and J by 1 base, with 13 bases between the two germline ends. This CDR3 has 15 residues. In nucleotides, the CDR3 is TGTGCCAGCAGCCCGCGGGACCTATCGAACACTGAAGCTTTCTTT. This encodes CASSPRDLSNTEAFF.

Only a few counts were recorded for this clone. The chain is built from TRBV6-5 and TRBJ1-2, with D possibly being TRBD1 (6 bases). CDR3 length: 14 amino acids. The germline CDR1 and CDR2 sequences are MNHEY and SVGAGI. Trimming left V 6 bases short and J 5 bases short, with 16 bases between. In nucleotides, the CDR3 is TGTGCCAGCAGGAATACAGGGTTTGAGTATGGCTACACCTTC. Encoded protein: CASRNTGFEYGYTF.

This clone was seen only a few times. The CDR3 region is CASSEVGRSNQPQHF. CDR3 nucleotide sequence: TGTGCCAGCAGTGAAGTTGGGCGTAGCAATCAGCCCCAGCATTTT. The V and J genes are TRBV2 and TRBJ1-5, with D unclear. The V gene lost 1 base and the J gene lost 0 bases, with 7 bases spanning the gap. Germline CDR1 and CDR2: SNHLY and FYNNEI. The CDR3 has 15 residues.

J is TRBJ2-5 and V is TRBV5-1; D is uncertain. V lost 5 bases and J lost 5, with 10 bases in between. There are 12 residues in the CDR3. The germline gives CDR1 SGHRS, CDR2 YFSETQ. CDR3 DNA: TGCGCCAGCAGTGGGGTGCAGGAGACCCAGTACTTC. The encoded protein is CASSGVQETQYF.

The chain is built from TRBV11-1 and TRBJ2-5; no reliable D call. The germline V gene has CDR1 SGHAT and CDR2 FQDESV (reference sequence). Trimming took off 5 bases at V and 4 bases at J, with 11 bases between the two ends. The length of the CDR3 is 13 residues. The CDR3 DNA sequence: TGTGCCAGCAGCCCCCGGGCCCCAGAGACCCAGTACTTC. This encodes CASSPRAPETQYF.

The chain has TRBV6-1 and TRBJ2-5; TRBD1 matches at 10 bases. Trimming cost V 7 bases and J 3 bases; bases outside gene matches: 8. This CDR3 spans 15 amino acids. Per germline, CDR1 MNHNS and CDR2 SASEGT. CDR3 nucleotide sequence: TGTGCCAGCATGCAAGGACAGGGGGTTAAAGAGACCCAGTACTTC. This translates into CASMQGQGVKETQYF.

The chain employs TRBV5-1 and TRBJ2-1; perhaps TRBD2 as D (5 bases). V lost 5 bases to trimming and J lost 1 base, with 13 bases between them. This CDR3 is built from 15 residues. Per the germline V gene, CDR1 is SGHRS and CDR2 is YFSETQ. The DNA of the CDR3 is TGCGCCAGCAGTAATAGCGACTCGTCCTACAATGAGCAGTTCTTC. It encodes CASSNSDSSYNEQFF.

The chain joins TRBV10-3 to TRBJ1-5; D might be TRBD1 (5 bases). Looked up from germline, CDR1 is ENHRY and CDR2 is SYGVKD. V was cut by 4 bases and J by 6 bases, with 13 bases left in between. The CDR3 runs 14 residues. DNA for the CDR3: TGTGCCATCAGTGCCGGGGCAAGGGGTCAGCCCCAGCATTTT. Protein product: CAISAGARGQPQHF.

This clone was seen more than once but under ten times. The chain carries TRBV5-1 and TRBJ2-5; TRBD1 might be the D (5 bases). Germline V gene sequence: CDR1 SGHRS, CDR2 YFSETQ. V was pared by 4 bases and J by 1 base, with 11 bases between. The CDR3 spans 14 residues. This CDR3 reads CASSVTVLQETQYF. CDR3 DNA: TGCGCCAGCAGCGTGACAGTCCTCCAAGAGACCCAGTACTTC.

This clone was seen just once. This chain connects TRBV7-9 to TRBJ1-1; 7 positions agree with TRBD1. The CDR3 has 14 residues. The junction had 12 bases not matched to a gene; V was cut back by 7 bases and J by 7 bases. From germline, CDR1 is SEHNR and CDR2 FQNEAQ (reference sequence). CDR3 sequence: CASNIQGPQGEAFF. The CDR3 nucleotides read TGTGCCAGCAATATACAGGGGCCCCAAGGTGAAGCTTTCTTT.